This record concerns one T cell receptor (beta chain) sequence. A much larger clonotype is one base distant, so this may be a read error. The sample belongs to a study of technical replicates of blood from four donors. The CDR3 is 16 amino acids. The germline V gene has CDR1 LGHNA and CDR2 YSLEER. Trimming removed 1 base from V and 0 bases from J, with 7 bases in between. Profiled with immunoSEQ multiplex PCR; TCRdb holds only in-frame clones, not every one. Among nearly 80,000 clones listed, around 90% were seen once. The sample was T cells isolated from PBMCs. The chain is built from TRBV4-3 and TRBJ2-6; a possible D gene is TRBD2 (5 bases). The receptor was derived from a human donor in good health. CDR3 nucleotides: TGCGCCAGCAGCCAAGGTGGGAGCTCTGGGGCCAACGTCCTGACTTTC. It codes for CASSQGGSSGANVLTF.